The 16 T cell receptor beta chains below were found in one sample sequenced in a study of control samples from healthy donors and cancer patients (dated by TCRdb to 2018 to 2020). The library relied on the immunoSEQ multiplex PCR assay. TCRdb's version of the immuneACCESS table is confined to in-frame rearrangements and falls short of the full clone set. An unresolved V gene accounts for under half of the shortfall where checked; the remainder is of unknown origin. The sample table lists tens of thousands of clones, about 93% of them with a count of one. The ten largest account for about 20% of the sample. Sequenced input: PBMCs. These receptor sequences come from a woman aged 45 to 65 with head and neck cancer.

The chain is built from TRBV6-2 or TRBV6-3 and TRBJ2-2, with a tentative D call TRBD2 (6 bases). Germline loops: CDR1 MNHEY, CDR2 SVGEGT. This CDR3 comprises 14 residues. V lost 4 bases and J 5 bases, leaving 11 bases between the germline ends. The CDR3 sequence: CASSWDWGTGELFF. The CDR3 nucleotides read TGTGCCAGCAGTTGGGACTGGGGGACCGGGGAGCTGTTTTTT.

Comments on this clone: A read error may account for a junction end that differs from germline. This chain joins TRBV4-1 and TRBJ1-5; D unclear. CDR3 length: 15 amino acids. Per the germline V gene, CDR1 is MGHRA and CDR2 is YSYEKL. The CDR3 here is CASSQRGLGNQPQHF. The CDR3 nucleotides are TGCGCCAGCAGCCAACGAGGACTCGGCAATCAACCCCAGCATTTT.

The chain couples TRBV5-1 to TRBJ2-4; TRBD1 agrees at 7 bases. This CDR3 has 15 amino acids. The V segment lost 1 base and the J segment 3 bases; nucleotides outside the gene matches: 4. The germline V gene encodes CDR1 SGHRS and CDR2 YFSETQ. The CDR3 nucleotides are TGCGCCAGCAGCTTGAAGACAGGGAGCAAAAACATTCAGTACTTC. It yields the protein CASSLKTGSKNIQYF.

The chain links TRBV7-6 to TRBJ2-1, with D uncertain. Deletions cut 5 bases from V and 0 bases from J, with 14 bases between. This CDR3 has 16 amino acids. CDR1 and CDR2 (germline): SGHVS, FNYEAQ. Here the CDR3 reads CASSPLPRSSYNEQFF. CDR3 DNA sequence: TGTGCCAGCAGCCCCCTGCCGAGGAGCTCCTACAATGAGCAGTTCTTC. Filled out from reference TRBV7-6 and TRBJ2-1, the complete variable domain reads GAGVSQSPRYKVTKRGQDVALRCDPISGHVSLYWYRQALGQGPEFLTYFNYEAQQDKSGLPNDRFSAERPEGSISTLTIQRTEQRDSAMYRCASSPLPRSSYNEQFFGPGTRLTVL.

The V call is TRBV6-6, the J call TRBJ1-2; D possibly corresponds to TRBD1 (6 bases). CDR3 length equals 13 residues. The V and J ends lost 5 bases and 2 bases respectively, with 9 bases between them. CDR1 MNHNY and CDR2 SVGAGI come from the germline V gene (reference sequence). The DNA for the CDR3 is TGTGCCAGCAGTAGGGACATCAACTATGGCTACACCTTC. It translates to CASSRDINYGYTF.

The rearrangement joins TRBV5-4 to TRBJ1-4; unclear D gene. Germline values: CDR1 SGHNT, CDR2 YYREEE (reference sequence). Trimming stripped 0 bases from V and 5 bases from J, with 5 bases between. This CDR3 spans 13 amino acids. CDR3 in amino acids: CASSLAENEKLFF. CDR3 DNA: TGTGCCAGCAGCTTGGCCGAGAATGAAAAACTGTTTTTT.

The CDR3: CASSPHHPGGRQPQHF. The CDR3 DNA reads TGTGCCAGCAGCCCACACCATCCAGGGGGCAGGCAGCCCCAGCATTTT. The chain combines TRBV14 with TRBJ1-5; 8 nucleotides match TRBD1. This CDR3 is 16 amino acids long. The J segment lost 7 bases and the V segment lost 4 bases, leaving 12 bases of the junction unmatched. Germline V CDR1 and CDR2: SGHDN, FVKESK.

The table lists this clone with a count of one. This rearrangement joins TRBV6-4 to TRBJ1-6, with a tentative D call TRBD1 (5 bases). The germline V gene has CDR1 MRHNA and CDR2 SNTAGT. V shed 6 bases and J shed 6 bases, with 15 bases lying between them. The CDR3 spans 15 residues. CDR3 nucleotides: TGTGCCAGCAGGCCGGAGTGGGGGGGTAATTCACCCCTCCACTTT. Translating it yields CASRPEWGGNSPLHF.

V is TRBV2 and J is TRBJ1-1; 8 nucleotides line up with TRBD1. Trimming removed 5 bases from V and 0 bases from J; junction bases left unmatched: 5. Germline CDR1 SNHLY, CDR2 FYNNEI. This CDR3 is built from 15 residues. The chain's CDR3 is CASSLNRGVNTEAFF. The CDR3 DNA is TGTGCCAGCAGTCTAAACAGGGGGGTGAACACTGAAGCTTTCTTT.

The chain combines TRBV2 with TRBJ2-7, with a weak D call TRBD1 (6 bases). The CDR3 runs 13 residues. V lost 6 bases and J lost 0, with 9 bases in between. Germline V lookup: CDR1 SNHLY, CDR2 FYNNEI. CDR3 loop: CASRDSYSYEQYF. The CDR3 DNA reads as TGTGCCAGCAGGGACAGCTACTCCTACGAGCAGTACTTC.

CDR3 sequence (DNA): TGTGCCAGTAGCCCTTTGGGACAAACAGCTTTCTTT. This sequence encodes CASSPLGQTAFF. The chain is built from TRBV19 and TRBJ1-1, with D maybe TRBD1 (6 bases). The CDR3 runs to 12 residues. V was shortened by 6 bases and J by 10 bases, with 15 bases between the two germline ends. Per germline, CDR1 LNHDA and CDR2 SQIVND (reference sequence).

The rearrangement joins TRBV4-1 to TRBJ1-2; D ambiguous. Deletions cut 1 base from V and 4 bases from J, with 10 bases between. CDR3 length: 14 amino acids. The germline gives CDR1 MGHRA, CDR2 YSYEKL. CDR3 in DNA: TGCGCCAGCAGCCAAGGGCAGCCCCCCTATGGCTACACCTTC. The encoded protein is CASSQGQPPYGYTF.

This chain links TRBV3-1 (or the pseudogene TRBV3-2) with TRBJ2-6; D is perhaps TRBD2 (6 bases). The length of the CDR3 is 15 residues. The germline V gene encodes CDR1 LGHDT and CDR2 YNNKEL (reference sequence). The V gene lost 4 bases and the J gene lost 2 bases, with 9 bases spanning the gap. Written as DNA, the CDR3 is TGTGCCAGCAGCCCTCCGGGGGCTGGGGCCAACGTCCTGACTTTC. It is translated as CASSPPGAGANVLTF.

The rearrangement uses TRBV10-3 and TRBJ2-7; TRBD1 agrees at 9 bases. Per germline, CDR1 ENHRY and CDR2 SYGVKD. The junction had 12 bases not matched to a gene; V was cut back by 6 bases and J by 3 bases. This CDR3 comprises 16 residues. CDR3 nucleotides: TGTGCCATCAGACTCTTTCCGGGACAGGGTAACTACGAGCAGTACTTC. Its translation is CAIRLFPGQGNYEQYF.

The chain carries TRBV5-1 and TRBJ2-3, with TRBD2 matching 10 bases. V lost 4 bases and J lost 0; bases outside the gene matches: 5. Looked up from germline, CDR1 is SGHRS and CDR2 is YFSETQ. CDR3 size: 16 residues. The CDR3 region is CASSGLAGDSTDTQYF. The CDR3 nucleotides are TGCGCCAGCAGCGGTCTAGCGGGGGACAGCACAGATACGCAGTATTTT.

The chain recombines TRBV5-4 with TRBJ2-3; 8 nucleotides align to TRBD2. The CDR3 runs to 15 residues. Germline V gene sequence: CDR1 SGHNT, CDR2 YYREEE (reference sequence). Trimming removed 7 bases from V and 4 bases from J; junction bases left unmatched: 11. DNA for the CDR3: TGTGCCAGCTCGTGGGGGGGCGGGAGGTCAGATACGCAGTATTTT. Translated, it gives CASSWGGGRSDTQYF.